The entry below gives a single T cell receptor beta chain sequence along with its context. Its cognate antigen is unknown. This record comes from a study of CD8 T cells in ankylosing spondylitis. Researchers built TCR beta libraries using quantitative 5'-RACE with molecular barcodes. TCRdb reprocessed the 5' RACE reads via MiXCR and lists one record per CDR3 protein. The sample shows about 800,000 distinct CDR3 sequences, about 10% of them seen only once. Points from the study as a whole: Characteristic, it appeared, of ankylosing spondylitis blood was a TCR beta motif of about eight highly homologous variants.

Material: blood, either unsorted or a sorted T cell fraction (not recorded which). This TCR derives from a male donor with ankylosing spondylitis.

CDR3 amino acids: CAISDLGGAETQYF. The CDR3 nucleotides are TGTGCCATCAGTGATCTGGGGGGCGCGGAGACCCAGTACTTC. This chain links TRBV10-3 with TRBJ2-5; D is possibly TRBD1 or TRBD2 (6 bases each). V gave up 3 bases and J gave up 5 bases, with 13 bases separating them. Germline V gene lookup returns CDR1 ENHRY and CDR2 SYGVKD. The CDR3 is made up of 14 amino acids.